The rows below give T cell receptor beta chains drawn from one sample of a study of blood T cell repertoires in COVID-19. Some clones are missing from TCRdb's copy, which holds only in-frame ones; the method was immunoSEQ multiplex PCR. The sample includes fewer than 200,000 clones, less than 90% of them seen just once. The sequenced material came from peripheral blood. These receptors came from a man between 65 and 85 years old with active or convalescent COVID-19. Both conserved end residues are part of each CDR3. A D gene is named only where the DNA matches it firmly. Rows give clone size only sometimes, using once, few, many, or a class for an expanded clone.

CSVAAGNSNQPQHF	TGCAGCGTTGCAGCAGGGAATAGCAATCAGCCCCAGCATTTT	-	TRBV29-1	TRBJ1-5	-
CASSGAGTAASEQYF	TGTGCCAGCAGCGGGGCCGGGACAGCGGCCTCGGAGCAGTACTTC	TRBD1	TRBV7-8	TRBJ2-7	-
CAIRTDSKNTEAFF	TGTGCCATCAGAACGGACAGCAAGAACACTGAAGCTTTCTTT	-	TRBV10-3	TRBJ1-1	once
CASSQDSTGGYNEQFF	TGCGCCAGCAGCCAAGATAGCACAGGGGGTTACAATGAGCAGTTCTTC	TRBD1	TRBV4-1	TRBJ2-1	few
CASSKWTGDSNQPQHF	TGTGCCAGCAGTAAATGGACAGGGGACAGCAATCAGCCCCAGCATTTT	TRBD1	TRBV6-2/TRBV6-3	TRBJ1-5	-
CASSPTGIGEKLFF	TGTGCCAGCAGCCCCACGGGGATAGGGGAAAAACTGTTTTTT	-	TRBV3-1/TRBV3-2	TRBJ1-4	-
CASSSVRGRYSNQPQHF	TGTGCCAGCAGTTCGGTCAGGGGCCGGTATAGCAATCAGCCCCAGCATTTT	-	TRBV27	TRBJ1-5	-
CASKHTRDRYSPLHF	TGTGCCAGCAAACACACCCGGGACAGATATTCACCCCTCCACTTT	TRBD1	TRBV6-5	TRBJ1-6	-
CASSYGGGLYNEQFF	TGTGCCAGCAGCTATGGTGGCGGACTCTACAATGAGCAGTTCTTC	-	TRBV28	TRBJ2-1	-
CASRGQTSTDTQYF	TGTGCCAGCAGGGGACAGACTAGCACAGATACGCAGTATTTT	TRBD1	TRBV2	TRBJ2-3	-
CASSWRGRTEAFF	TGTGCCAGCAGTTGGCGGGGGAGGACTGAAGCTTTCTTT	-	TRBV28	TRBJ1-1	-
CASSYSRPYTGELFF	TGTGCCAGCAGTTACTCGCGGCCTTATACCGGGGAGCTGTTTTTT	-	TRBV6-5	TRBJ2-2	-